Listed below are T cell receptor beta chains from one sample, sequenced in a study of CD8 T cell repertoires and HIV-1 epitope variants. Some clones are missing from TCRdb's copy, which holds only in-frame ones; the method was immunoSEQ multiplex PCR. The table shows 5,700 or so clones, with 50% to 80% occurring only once. Their antigen targets remain unknown. The source material was cultured CD8+ T cells derived from PBMCs. Receptor source: a male donor with HIV. CDR3s include the opening cysteine and the closing phenylalanine or tryptophan. A D gene is named only where the DNA matches it firmly. Expanded clones get a size class; other rows say once, few or many, or leave the size out.

>TRBJ2-7|11|TRBV13|-|-
TGTGCCAGCAGCCTGAACCTAGAGCAGTACTTC
CASSLNLEQYF
>TRBJ1-1|15|TRBV14|-|-
TGTGCCAGCAGCCAAGATACAGGGAGTAGCACTGAAGCTTTCTTT
CASSQDTGSSTEAFF
>TRBJ2-5|11|TRBV9|few|-
TGTGCCAGCACCAGCCCGAGGACCCAGTACTTC
CASTSPRTQYF
>TRBJ1-4|16|TRBV28|-|TRBD1
TGTGCCAGCAGCCTGGACAGGGAAGATGTGACGGAAAAACTGTTTTTT
CASSLDREDVTEKLFF
>TRBJ1-2|15|TRBV4-2|large|TRBD1
TGTGCCAGCAGCCTAGGGGACAGCGGGAGGGGTGGCTACACCTTC
CASSLGDSGRGGYTF
>TRBJ2-1|15|TRBV28|-|-
TGTGCCAGCAGTTTAATTGGACTCTCCTACAATGAGCAGTTCTTC
CASSLIGLSYNEQFF
>TRBJ1-3|13|TRBV6-1|few|TRBD1
TGTGCCGCCTTGACAGGGGCTGGAAACACCATATATTTT
CAALTGAGNTIYF
>TRBJ2-7|14|TRBV25-1|-|TRBD2
TGTGCCAGCAGGGCTTCCGGGACTAGCTACGAGCAGTACTTC
CASRASGTSYEQYF
>TRBJ2-7|12|TRBV7-2|-|-
TGTGCCAGCAGCTTACGAGCGGGCGAGCAGTACTTC
CASSLRAGEQYF
>TRBJ1-5|13|TRBV5-1|medium-sized|TRBD1
TGCGCCAGCAGCCCGACAGGGCATCAGCCCCAGCATTTT
CASSPTGHQPQHF
>TRBJ2-1|14|TRBV2|-|-
TGTGCCAGCAGACCCAAAGGCTCCTACAATGAGCAGTTCTTC
CASRPKGSYNEQFF
>TRBJ2-7|11|TRBV25-1|-|-
TGTGCCAGCAGCGGGTTCTACGAGCAGTACTTC
CASSGFYEQYF
>TRBJ1-4|15|TRBV28|-|TRBD1
TGTGCCAGCAGTCGCGACAGGGGTGCTAATGAAAAACTGTTTTTT
CASSRDRGANEKLFF
>TRBJ2-7|18|TRBV7-8|-|TRBD2
TGTGCCAGCAGCGGAACCGGGACTAGCGCAGCCTTTGGCTACGAGCAGTACTTC
CASSGTGTSAAFGYEQYF
>TRBJ2-1|16|TRBV28|-|TRBD2
TGTGCCAGCAGTTCAGGAGCGGGAGGTACTTGGAATGAGCAGTTCTTC
CASSSGAGGTWNEQFF
>TRBJ2-1|12|TRBV5-6|-|-
TGTGCCAGCAGCCCGACAGACAATGAGCAGTTCTTC
CASSPTDNEQFF
>TRBJ2-5|16|TRBV5-1|-|TRBD1
TGCGCCAGCAGCTTGACCCAAACAGGGGTCGGGGAGACCCAGTACTTC
CASSLTQTGVGETQYF
>TRBJ1-1|16|TRBV19|-|TRBD1
TGTGCCAGTAGTGCCCCTTCACAGGGGATAGACACTGAAGCTTTCTTT
CASSAPSQGIDTEAFF
>TRBJ2-7|14|TRBV13|-|TRBD1
TGTGCCAGCAGCCGAGACAGGGTCTTCCACGAGCAGTACTTC
CASSRDRVFHEQYF
>TRBJ1-1|14|TRBV5-1|-|-
TGCGCCAGCAGCTTGGTTGGAAGGGGCACTGAAGCTTTCTTT
CASSLVGRGTEAFF
>TRBJ1-6|17|TRBV5-3|-|-
TGTGCCAGAAGACCAGAAGGGATGCTAAGAGATAATTCACCCCTCCACTTT
CARRPEGMLRDNSPLHF
>TRBJ2-2|13|TRBV7-2|-|-
TGTGCCAGCAGCTTAATTGGAACCGGGGAGCTGTTTTTT
CASSLIGTGELFF
>TRBJ2-2|15|TRBV5-6|-|TRBD2
TGTGCCAGCAGCGCTAGCGGGGGGATCACCGGGGAGCTGTTTTTT
CASSASGGITGELFF
>TRBJ2-7|14|TRBV28|-|-
TGTGCCAGCAGAACCACGCCGCGTTATTACGAGCAGTACTTC
CASRTTPRYYEQYF
>TRBJ1-2|16|TRBV7-8|few|-
TGTGCCAGCAGCTTCCCCCGCCAGGGAAACAACTATGGCTACACCTTC
CASSFPRQGNNYGYTF
>TRBJ1-3|16|TRBV10-3|-|TRBD1
TGTGCCATCAGTGAAGGGACAGATAGCTCTGGAAACACCATATATTTT
CAISEGTDSSGNTIYF
>TRBJ1-1|18|TRBV21-1|-|-
TGTGCCAGCAGCAAATTTACTACAGGGGATAGTAAGAACACTGAAGCTTTCTTT
CASSKFTTGDSKNTEAFF
>TRBJ2-7|14|TRBV28|-|-
TGTGCCAGCAGTTTCGTATCAGGGACCGACGAGCAGTACTTC
CASSFVSGTDEQYF
>TRBJ2-7|14|TRBV10-1|few|-
TGCGCCAGCAGTGACAACAGGGCTAGCGACGAGCAGTACTTC
CASSDNRASDEQYF
>TRBJ1-1|15|TRBV7-2|-|-
TGTGCCAGCAGCCACCCACGGGAGAAAAGAACTGAAGCTTTCTTT
CASSHPREKRTEAFF
>TRBJ1-5|14|TRBV10-3|few|-
TGTGCCATCAGTGATCGGGGTGGCAATCAGCCCCAGCATTTT
CAISDRGGNQPQHF
>TRBJ1-3|16|TRBV7-9|-|-
TGTGCCAGCAGTCTTCTAAGGGAGAACTCTGGAAACACCATATATTTT
CASSLLRENSGNTIYF
>TRBJ2-5|13|TRBV28|-|TRBD2
TGTGCCAGCAGGGGGGGGTCACAAGAGACCCAGTACTTC
CASRGGSQETQYF
>TRBJ2-7|15|TRBV7-2|-|-
TGTGCCAGCAGCTCAAGGACGGGGCTCACCTACGAGCAGTACTTC
CASSSRTGLTYEQYF
>TRBJ2-2|17|TRBV9|-|TRBD1
TGTGCCAGCAGCGTAGGGCCGGGACAGGGGGCTACCGGGGAGCTGTTTTTT
CASSVGPGQGATGELFF
>TRBJ1-2|14|TRBV9|-|-
TGTGCCAGCAGCACCCAGGACACTAACTATGGCTACACCTTC
CASSTQDTNYGYTF
>TRBJ2-1|14|TRBV28|-|TRBD2
TGTGCCAGCAGTTTATCGCGGGGGGCTATGGAGCAGTTCTTC
CASSLSRGAMEQFF
>TRBJ1-3|15|TRBV5-4|once|TRBD1
TGTGCCAGCAGCTGGGGACAGGGGAATGGAAACACCATATATTTT
CASSWGQGNGNTIYF
>TRBJ1-1|18|TRBV5-1|-|TRBD1
TGCGCCAGCAGCTCGGAAGACAGGGGTTTGGGGATGAACACTGAAGCTTTCTTT
CASSSEDRGLGMNTEAFF
>TRBJ1-2|14|TRBV5-6|medium-sized|TRBD1
TGTGCCAGCAGCGATCCCGGGACAGGGGTCCTCGGTGCCTTC
CASSDPGTGVLGAF
>TRBJ1-4|17|TRBV7-6|-|-
TGTGCCAGCAGCTTCAAACTTGGACGGGCTTTTAATGAAAAACTGTTTTTT
CASSFKLGRAFNEKLFF
>TRBJ2-7|13|TRBV21-1|-|-
TGTGCCGCCTTGACAGGGTCTCACTACGAGCAGTACTTC
CAALTGSHYEQYF
>TRBJ2-7|15|TRBV13|-|TRBD2
TGTGCCAGCAGCTTAGGCTTCGGGGGGGCCTACGAGCAGTACTTC
CASSLGFGGAYEQYF